This TCR beta chain is drawn from a study of glioma-infiltrating T cells after dendritic cell vaccination. Time point given: after dendritic cell vaccination, including at tumor progression/relapse. This CDR3 is 16 amino acids long. This clone has only a few counts. Clones were sequenced by immunoSEQ multiplex PCR, and TCRdb holds only the in-frame ones, with some missing. The data show approximately 50,000 clones, about 88% seen once. The source was blood, collected after dendritic cell vaccination. This TCR was sampled from a human donor with glioblastoma. This chain joins TRBV21-1 and TRBJ2-7; TRBD1, as called in the table, went unchecked against the DNA. TRBV21-1 is an annotated pseudogene. The CDR3 DNA sequence: TGTGCCAGCTGCCTAGACAGGGGCGCTACCCTATACGAGCAGTACTTC. Its protein product is CASCLDRGATLYEQYF.